Each of the 11 T cell receptor beta chains below was sequenced from the same sample in a study of monozygotic twins with cystic fibrosis. The table came from immunoSEQ multiplex PCR; TCRdb's copy has only in-frame clones and leaves some out. Among around 26,000 clones, 96% were seen once, and the ten largest hold approximately 2.8%. Sequencing was performed on blood. These TCRs come from a girl aged 2 to 9 with cystic fibrosis.

This chain uses TRBV18 with TRBJ1-1, with 8 positions matching TRBD1. The CDR3 runs 18 residues. CDR1 and CDR2 from the germline V gene are KGHSH and LQKENI. Germline trimming cut 0 bases from V and 1 base from J; bases unmatched to any gene: 10. CDR3 amino acids: CASSPPVGQDEGNTEAFF. For the CDR3, the DNA is TGTGCCAGCTCACCACCGGTGGGACAGGATGAGGGGAACACTGAAGCTTTCTTT.

V and J are TRBV2 and TRBJ2-7; unclear D gene. V lost 2 bases, J lost 5 bases, and 4 bases lay in between. Germline CDR1 and CDR2: SNHLY and FYNNEI. This CDR3 has 11 residues. The CDR3 DNA is TGTGCCAGCAGTGAAAGCCACGAGCAGTACTTC. This gives the protein CASSESHEQYF. Full variable domain (remainder filled in from reference TRBV2 and TRBJ2-7): EPEVTQTPSHQVTQMGQEVILRCVPISNHLYFYWYRQILGQKVEFLVSFYNNEISEKSEIFDDQFSVERPDGSNFTLKIRSTKLEDSAMYFCASSESHEQYFGPGTRLTVT.

V and J are TRBV27 and TRBJ1-5, with 7 bases fitting TRBD1. Germline CDR1 MNHEY, CDR2 SMNVEV (reference sequence). The CDR3 totals 15 residues. Losses at the gene ends were 11 bases for V and 5 bases for J; bases not matched to a gene: 15. The CDR3 here is CAGARQGGGHQPQHF. Written as DNA, the CDR3 is TGTGCCGGCGCCCGACAGGGTGGGGGCCATCAGCCCCAGCATTTT.

The gene calls are TRBV11-1 and TRBJ2-3, with TRBD2 matching over 8 bases. Trimming took 8 bases from V and 6 from J; bases not matched to a gene: 13. CDR3 length: 15 residues. Germline V CDR1 and CDR2: SGHAT, FQDESV (reference sequence). The CDR3 DNA reads as TGTGCCAGCTCTGGGAGAGAGCGGGAGTGGGATACGCAGTATTTT. Protein product: CASSGREREWDTQYF.

V usage is TRBV10-3 and J usage is TRBJ1-1; D is possibly TRBD1 (5 bases). Deletions cut 5 bases from V and 3 bases from J, with 16 bases between. The CDR3 runs 15 residues. Germline V lookup: CDR1 ENHRY, CDR2 SYGVKD. CDR3 protein: CAISSLYGGDTEAFF. CDR3 in DNA: TGTGCCATCAGTAGTCTCTACGGGGGAGACACTGAAGCTTTCTTT.

The sample holds one count of this clone. V gene TRBV5-1 combines with J gene TRBJ1-2, with TRBD1 identical over 7 bases. CDR3 length: 13 residues. The V segment lost 8 bases and the J segment 2 bases; nucleotides outside the gene matches: 6. The germline V gene has CDR1 SGHRS and CDR2 YFSETQ. The CDR3 protein is CASRPGQNYGYTF. Here the CDR3 DNA reads TGCGCCAGTAGACCGGGACAGAACTATGGCTACACCTTC. The full variable domain, in which reference TRBV5-1 and TRBJ1-2 provide the parts outside the CDR3, is KAGVTQTPRYLIKTRGQQVTLSCSPISGHRSVSWYQQTPGQGLQFLFEYFSETQRNKGNFPGRFSGRQFSNSRSEMNVSTLELGDSALYLCASRPGQNYGYTFGSGTRLTVV.

The J gene is TRBJ2-7, the V gene TRBV18; either TRBD1 or TRBD2 may fit D (5 bases each). This CDR3 is 14 amino acids long. Looked up from germline, CDR1 is KGHSH and CDR2 is LQKENI. The germline V and J ends were trimmed by 0 bases and 2 bases, with 8 bases remaining between them. The CDR3 region is CASSPPGRAYEQYF. DNA for the CDR3: TGTGCCAGCTCACCACCGGGACGGGCCTACGAGCAGTACTTC.

The chain uses TRBV7-3 and TRBJ1-2; TRBD1 is a possible D gene (5 bases). Deletions cut 3 bases from V and 4 bases from J, with 12 bases between. CDR1 SGHTA and CDR2 FQGTGA come from the germline V gene. CDR3 size: 14 residues. The CDR3 loop is CASSLGGTPYGYTF. The CDR3 bases are TGTGCCAGCAGCTTGGGCGGGACTCCCTATGGCTACACCTTC.

The chain couples TRBV9 to TRBJ2-2, with D perhaps assigned TRBD1 or TRBD2 (5 bases each). This CDR3 comprises 16 residues. V was clipped by 0 bases and J by 3 bases, with 12 bases between them. Looked up from germline, CDR1 is SGDLS and CDR2 is YYNGEE. Here the CDR3 reads CASSVVAEGYTGELFF. The DNA of the CDR3 is TGTGCCAGCAGCGTAGTGGCTGAGGGGTACACCGGGGAGCTGTTTTTT.

The rearrangement links TRBV2 to TRBJ2-1; TRBD2 agrees at 7 bases. Germline V gives CDR1 SNHLY, CDR2 FYNNEI. J was trimmed by 14 bases and V by 1 base; bases with no gene match: 5. The CDR3 covers 12 residues. In nucleotides, the CDR3 is TGTGCCAGCAGTGAAGGGGGACTAACGGAGTTCTTC. Residues: CASSEGGLTEFF. The full variable domain, rest sourced from reference TRBV2 and TRBJ2-1, is EPEVTQTPSHQVTQMGQEVILRCVPISNHLYFYWYRQILGQKVEFLVSFYNNEISEKSEIFDDQFSVERPDGSNFTLKIRSTKLEDSAMYFCASSEGGLTEFFGPGTRLTVL.

V is TRBV5-4 and J is TRBJ1-1; D is undetermined. CDR1 and CDR2 from the germline V gene are SGHNT and YYREEE (reference sequence). V shed 2 bases and J shed 4 bases, with 12 bases lying between them. The CDR3 runs 14 residues. The CDR3 region is CASSLPYFGTEAFF. For the CDR3, the DNA is TGTGCCAGCAGCTTACCCTATTTCGGCACTGAAGCTTTCTTT.